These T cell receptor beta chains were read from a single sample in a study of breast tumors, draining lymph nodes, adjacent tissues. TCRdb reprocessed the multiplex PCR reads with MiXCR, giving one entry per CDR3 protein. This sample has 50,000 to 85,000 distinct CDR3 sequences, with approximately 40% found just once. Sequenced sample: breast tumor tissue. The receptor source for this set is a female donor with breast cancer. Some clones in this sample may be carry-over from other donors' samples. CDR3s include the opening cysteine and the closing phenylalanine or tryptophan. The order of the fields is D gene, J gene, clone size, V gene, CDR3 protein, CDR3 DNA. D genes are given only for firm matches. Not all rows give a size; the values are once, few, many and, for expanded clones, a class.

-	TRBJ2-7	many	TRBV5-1	CASSLVGLSGREQYF	TGCGCCAGCAGCTTGGTAGGCCTATCCGGCCGCGAGCAGTACTTC
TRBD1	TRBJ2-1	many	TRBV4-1	CASSQDPRGLVSTEQFF	TGCGCCAGCAGCCAAGATCCGAGGGGGCTAGTAAGTACTGAGCAGTTCTTC
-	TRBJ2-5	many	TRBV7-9	CASSLNPQGRGSETQYF	TGTGCCAGCAGCTTAAACCCCCAGGGAAGAGGTTCGGAGACCCAGTACTTC
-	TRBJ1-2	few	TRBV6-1	CASSEAQADLGGYTF	TGTGCCAGCAGTGAAGCCCAAGCGGATTTGGGGGGCTACACCTTC
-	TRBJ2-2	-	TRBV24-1	CATSDQRTGELFF	TGTGCCACCAGTGACCAGCGGACAGGGGAGCTGTTTTTT
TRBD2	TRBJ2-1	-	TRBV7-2	CASSLVGGGPSYNEQFF	TGTGCCAGCAGCTTAGTGGGCGGGGGGCCCTCGTACAATGAGCAGTTCTTC
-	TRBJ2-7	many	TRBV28	CASRNPRSYEQYF	TGTGCCAGTCGAAACCCCAGATCCTACGAGCAGTACTTC
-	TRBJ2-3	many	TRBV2	CASYPGFTDTQYF	TGTGCCAGCTATCCCGGGTTCACAGATACGCAGTATTTT
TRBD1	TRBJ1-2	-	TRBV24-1	CATSPAAGTGTGRGYTF	TGTGCCACCAGCCCTGCGGCGGGGACCGGGACAGGGCGTGGCTACACCTTC
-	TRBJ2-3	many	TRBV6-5	CASSYVARADTQYF	TGTGCCAGCAGTTACGTGGCCCGCGCAGATACGCAGTATTTT
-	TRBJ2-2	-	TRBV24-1	CATSDLRDTGELFF	TGTGCCACCAGTGATTTGCGGGATACCGGGGAGCTGTTTTTT
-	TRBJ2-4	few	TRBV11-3	CASSGGQPPNF	TGTGCCAGCAGCGGGGGACAACCACCTAACTTC
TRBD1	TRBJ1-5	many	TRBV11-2	CASSLGTDSNQPQHF	TGTGCCAGCAGCTTGGGGACAGATAGCAATCAGCCCCAGCATTTT
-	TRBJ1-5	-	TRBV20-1	CSASRLERQHF	TGCAGTGCTAGCCGTTTAGAGCGACAGCATTTT
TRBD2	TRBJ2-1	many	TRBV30	CAWSVLSGSYNEQFF	TGTGCCTGGAGTGTATTAAGCGGGAGCTACAATGAGCAGTTCTTC
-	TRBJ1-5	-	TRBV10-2	CASSESRGGGGQPQHF	TGCGCCAGCAGTGAGTCGAGGGGGGGGGGTGGACAGCCCCAGCATTTT
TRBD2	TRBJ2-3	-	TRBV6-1	CASSETIAGATYEQYF	TGTGCCAGCAGTGAGACGATAGCGGGGGCCACCTACGAGCAGTATTTT
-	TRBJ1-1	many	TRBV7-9	CASSTGGLGNTEAFF	TGTGCCAGCAGCACCGGGGGACTAGGGAACACTGAAGCTTTCTTT
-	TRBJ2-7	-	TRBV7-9	CASSSLDGTKGYEQYF	TGTGCCAGCAGCTCCCTGGACGGGACGAAGGGATACGAGCAGTACTTC
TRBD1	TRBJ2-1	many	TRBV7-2	CASSLDRGQRIYNEQFF	TGTGCCAGCAGCTTAGACAGGGGACAACGTATTTACAATGAGCAGTTCTTC
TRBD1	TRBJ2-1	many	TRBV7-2	CASSDARTGRNEQFF	TGTGCCAGCAGCGACGCTCGGACAGGGCGCAATGAGCAGTTCTTC
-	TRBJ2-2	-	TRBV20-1	CSAYDRESTGELFF	TGCAGTGCTTATGACCGGGAGAGTACCGGGGAGCTGTTTTTT
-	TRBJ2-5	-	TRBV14	CASSQAGVETSQETQYF	TGTGCCAGCAGCCAAGCAGGTGTGGAGACTAGCCAAGAGACCCAGTACTTC
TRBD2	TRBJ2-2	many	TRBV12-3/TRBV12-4	CASSPRLAGGTGELFF	TGTGCCAGCAGCCCCAGACTAGCGGGAGGGACCGGGGAGCTGTTTTTT
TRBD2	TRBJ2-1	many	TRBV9	CASSTSGRLDEQFF	TGTGCCAGCAGCACTAGCGGGAGGCTCGATGAGCAGTTCTTC
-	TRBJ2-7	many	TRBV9	CASSVAPGVYEQYF	TGTGCCAGCAGCGTAGCTCCAGGGGTCTACGAGCAGTACTTC
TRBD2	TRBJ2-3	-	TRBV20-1	CSVRTRPHTATQYF	TGCAGTGTTAGGACTAGACCTCACACAGCTACGCAGTATTTT
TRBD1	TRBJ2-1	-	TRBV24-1	CATRGRQGAHNEQFF	TGTGCCACCAGAGGTAGACAGGGAGCCCACAATGAGCAGTTCTTC
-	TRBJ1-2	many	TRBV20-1	CSARGPTNYGYTF	TGCAGTGCTAGAGGCCCGACGAACTATGGCTACACCTTC
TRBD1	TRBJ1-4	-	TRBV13	CASSLVGTGTEKLFF	TGTGCCAGCAGCTTAGTTGGGACAGGGACGGAAAAACTGTTTTTT
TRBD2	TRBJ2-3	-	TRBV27	CASGSAGGTDTQYF	TGTGCCAGCGGTTCGGCGGGGGGGACAGATACGCAGTATTTT
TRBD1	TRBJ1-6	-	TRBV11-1	CASTRTGGSPLHF	TGTGCCAGCACCAGGACAGGGGGATCACCCCTCCACTTT
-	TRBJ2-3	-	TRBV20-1	CSTPSYTGTQYF	TGCAGTACTCCTTCCTACACAGGTACGCAGTATTTT
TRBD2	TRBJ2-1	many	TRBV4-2	CASSPSATSGRTHEQFF	TGTGCCAGCAGCCCCTCCGCGACTAGCGGGAGGACCCATGAGCAGTTCTTC
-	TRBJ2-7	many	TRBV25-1	CASSDRPGIEQYF	TGTGCCAGCAGTGACCGGCCAGGGATCGAGCAGTACTTC
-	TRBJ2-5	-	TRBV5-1	CASSLAGAGETQYF	TGCGCCAGCAGCTTGGCCGGGGCCGGGGAGACCCAGTACTTC
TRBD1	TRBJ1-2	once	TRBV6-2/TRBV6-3	CASSIDRVLGCTF	TGTGCCAGCAGCATCGACAGGGTCCTTGGCTGCACCTTC
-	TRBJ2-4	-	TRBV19	CASSILRDPKNIQYF	TGTGCCAGTAGTATATTAAGAGATCCCAAAAACATTCAGTACTTC
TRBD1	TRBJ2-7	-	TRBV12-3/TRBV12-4	CASSSLLGQGACEQYF	TGTGCCAGCAGTTCCCTCCTCGGACAGGGGGCCTGCGAGCAGTACTTC
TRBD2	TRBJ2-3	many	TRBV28	CASSQLAGGPSTQYF	TGTGCCAGCAGCCAACTAGCGGGGGGGCCGAGTACGCAGTATTTT
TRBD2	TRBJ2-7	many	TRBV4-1	CASSQEAGSSYEQYF	TGCGCCAGCAGCCAAGAAGCGGGGAGCTCCTACGAGCAGTACTTC
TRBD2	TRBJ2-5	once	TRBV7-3	CASRPGRGGQETQHF	TGTGCCAGCAGGCCCGGACGCGGGGGGCAAGAGACCCAGCACTTC
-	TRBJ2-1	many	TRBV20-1	CSAGGGGRNEQFF	TGCAGTGCAGGGGGGGGGGGACGGAATGAGCAGTTCTTC
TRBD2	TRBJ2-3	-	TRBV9	CASSSNSGIRTDTQYF	TGTGCCAGCAGCTCCAATAGCGGGATCCGCACAGATACGCAGTATTTT
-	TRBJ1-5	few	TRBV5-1	CASSLGRGPQHF	TGCGCCAGCAGCTTGGGCAGGGGGCCCCAGCATTTT
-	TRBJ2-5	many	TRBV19	CASARQGLRETQYF	TGTGCCAGCGCCCGACAGGGACTAAGAGAGACCCAGTACTTC
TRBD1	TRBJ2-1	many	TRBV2	CASRDRARGYNEQFF	TGTGCCAGCAGAGACAGGGCTCGGGGCTACAATGAGCAGTTCTTC
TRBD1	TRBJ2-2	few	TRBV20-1	CSASRDRGQGTGELFF	TGCAGTGCTTCCCGGGACAGGGGGCAGGGAACCGGGGAGCTGTTTTTT
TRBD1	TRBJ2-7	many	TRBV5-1	CASSLIRTGWVYEQYF	TGCGCCAGCAGCTTAATTAGGACAGGGTGGGTCTACGAGCAGTACTTC
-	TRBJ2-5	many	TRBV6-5	CASAPVRWRQDQEAQYF	TGTGCCAGTGCCCCTGTCCGGTGGCGCCAGGACCAAGAGGCCCAGTACTTC
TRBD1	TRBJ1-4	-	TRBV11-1	CASSSGTGDEKLFF	TGTGCCAGCAGTTCCGGGACAGGGGACGAAAAACTGTTTTTT
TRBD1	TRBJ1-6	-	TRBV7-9	CASSSRQGVGSPLHF	TGTGCCAGCAGCTCCAGACAGGGGGTAGGTTCACCCCTCCACTTT
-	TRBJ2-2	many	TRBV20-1	CSARDGGRLRTPGELFF	TGCAGTGCTAGAGATGGTGGGAGACTACGAACACCCGGGGAGCTGTTTTTT
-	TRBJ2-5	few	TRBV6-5	CASSHVIAETQYF	TGTGCCAGCAGTCACGTTATCGCGGAGACCCAGTACTTC
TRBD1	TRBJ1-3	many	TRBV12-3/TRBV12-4	CASSSVQGAGNTIYF	TGTGCCAGCAGTTCCGTACAGGGGGCTGGAAACACCATATATTTT
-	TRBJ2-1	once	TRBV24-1	CATSDSGEVYNEQFF	TGTGCCACCAGTGATTCGGGAGAGGTGTACAATGAGCAGTTCTTC
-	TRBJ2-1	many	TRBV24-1	CATSDSAVQFF	TGTGCCACCAGTGATTCAGCGGTGCAGTTCTTC